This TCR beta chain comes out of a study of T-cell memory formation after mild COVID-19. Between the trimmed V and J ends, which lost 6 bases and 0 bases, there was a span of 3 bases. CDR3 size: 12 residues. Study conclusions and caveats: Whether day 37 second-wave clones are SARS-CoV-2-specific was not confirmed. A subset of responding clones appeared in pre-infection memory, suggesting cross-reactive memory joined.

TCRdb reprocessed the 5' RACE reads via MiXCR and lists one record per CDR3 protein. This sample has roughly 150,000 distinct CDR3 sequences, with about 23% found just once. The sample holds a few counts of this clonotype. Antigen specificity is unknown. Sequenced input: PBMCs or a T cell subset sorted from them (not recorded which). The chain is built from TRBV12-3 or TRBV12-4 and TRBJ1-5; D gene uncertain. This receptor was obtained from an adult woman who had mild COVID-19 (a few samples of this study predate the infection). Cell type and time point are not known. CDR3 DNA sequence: TGTGCCAGCAGCGATAGCAATCAGCCCCAGCATTTT. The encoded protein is CASSDSNQPQHF.